This TCR beta chain was recovered during a study of blood T cell repertoires in COVID-19 (dated by TCRdb to about 2020). At the level of the whole study: The collaborator samples originated in the United States, Italy and Spain and spanned the acute and convalescent phases of COVID-19. The material from the prospective study consisted of cDNA or gDNA derived from T cells, B-cell-depleted T cells, or PBMCs. Subjects who had been exposed to COVID-19, were actively infected with it, or had recovered from it provided the deeply sampled blood TCRbeta repertoires that made up the dataset. A freely available public database, intended as a resource for researchers studying the immune response to SARS-CoV-2, is where the repertoires were released. The samples were drawn from two sources: the first 160 participants of the ongoing ImmuneRACE study, and about 1,300 subjects contributed by 6 global collaborators. Nearly every sample came with metadata listing a de-identified subject ID, COVID-19 status, age in years and sex. Where HLA class I and class II types were available, the types were taken from metadata supplied by the sample provider, not from assay-based typing.

One collaborating source in Seattle enrolled patients during active infection and followed them longitudinally through the course of disease. Collaborating institutions collected whole blood in K2EDTA tubes following their own protocols. For TCRbeta analysis, collaborators shipped samples in one of three forms: frozen whole blood, isolated PBMCs, or DNA extracted from either of those sample types. TCRbeta CDR3 regions were amplified from genomic DNA by means of the immunoSEQ Assay, a bias-controlled multiplex PCR. The authors' pipeline ran thus. The number of nucleated cells in each sample was estimated by amplification of reference gene primers within the assay. To quantify the absolute abundance of each unique TCRbeta CDR3 rearrangement, sequence reads were collapsed and filtered. Productive Simpson clonality was computed per sample as the square root of Simpson's diversity index over productive rearrangements. This immuneACCESS table, as held by TCRdb, lists in-frame sequences with V and J called but not all clones. Of the missing ones, under half trace to an unresolved V gene in checked studies; the others have no known cause. V, J and clone size derive from that table, while D and trimming were established from the DNA sequence. Here the sample has approximately 110,000 clones; around 85% occur a single time. Clones ranked in the top ten supply around 3.2% of the sample.

This clone was observed once. The antigen it binds to is not known. It has no much larger one-base neighbor in the sample; base qualities were not kept. General findings and caveats noted by the study authors: How much clinical and demographic metadata was included differed by source and by participant, and the metadata was provided uncurated.

Trimming removed 7 bases from V and 4 bases from J, leaving 19 bases between the germline ends. The CDR3 contains 15 residues, cysteine and phenylalanine counted. Here the CDR3 DNA is all that survives: 45 bases in frame from base 1. From the germline V gene, CDR1 is MNHEY and CDR2 is SVGAGI. Input material: peripheral blood. The source is a woman of 80 years or more with COVID-19, enrolled during active disease. Rearrangement joined TRBV6-5 to TRBJ1-1, and perhaps TRBD1 as D gene, on 6 matching bases. The nucleotide sequence reads TGTGCCAGCAACCCTCGAGGGGGGGTCGGCACTGAAGCTTTCTTT. Translated, it gives CASNPRGGVGTEAFF.